A single sample is the source of the 5 T cell receptor beta chains below, sequenced in a study of blood T cell repertoires in COVID-19. The data were produced by immunoSEQ multiplex PCR, yet TCRdb's version contains in-frame clones alone and is incomplete. The sample lists approximately 80,000 clones; 78% were seen once. Material for sequencing was peripheral blood. These receptor sequences come from a human donor in a cohort sampled during active COVID-19.

The rearrangement joins TRBV2 to TRBJ2-7, with a possible D match to TRBD1 (7 bases). The CDR3 sequence is 14 residues long. V was trimmed by 7 bases and J by 3 bases, leaving 16 bases between them. CDR1 SNHLY and CDR2 FYNNEI come from the germline V gene. CDR3 DNA sequence: TGTGCCAGCATCGGCGGAGGGGGCGTCTACGAGCAGTACGTC. Translating it yields CASIGGGGVYEQYV.

The chain joins TRBV19 to TRBJ2-3; 9 bases match TRBD2. CDR1 is LNHDA, CDR2 SQIVND, per germline (reference sequence). V trimming: 0 bases; J trimming: 4 bases; junction bases outside the gene matches: 11. CDR3 length equals 18 residues. The DNA of the CDR3 is TGTGCCAGTAGTATAGATCGACTAAGCGGGGGGCTTCCAGATACGCAGTATTTT. Amino acid sequence: CASSIDRLSGGLPDTQYF.

In this sample, this clone turned up a few times. This chain uses TRBV4-1 with TRBJ1-4; 7 bases align to TRBD1. The V and J ends lost 2 bases and 6 bases, in that order; junction bases with no gene match: 6. This CDR3 has 15 residues. Germline V gives CDR1 MGHRA, CDR2 YSYEKL. The CDR3 protein is CASSQLETGYEKLFF. CDR3 coding DNA: TGCGCCAGCAGCCAACTAGAGACAGGGTATGAAAAACTGTTTTTT.

The chain is built from TRBV19 and TRBJ2-3, with a tentative D call TRBD1 (5 bases). V lost 3 bases and J lost 0, with 13 bases in between. The CDR3 runs to 16 residues. Germline lookup yields CDR1 LNHDA and CDR2 SQIVND (reference sequence). CDR3 sequence: CASSMGPSPSTDTQYF. The CDR3, as DNA: TGTGCCAGTAGTATGGGGCCGAGCCCTAGCACAGATACGCAGTATTTT.

The genes are TRBV27 and TRBJ1-5; D unclear. The germline gives CDR1 MNHEY, CDR2 SMNVEV (reference sequence). The CDR3 has 14 residues. V was shortened by 3 bases and J by 4 bases, with 10 bases between the two germline ends. In DNA form, the CDR3 reads TGTGCCAGCAGTTTGTTAGGAGAAAATCAGCCCCAGCATTTT. Translation: CASSLLGENQPQHF.